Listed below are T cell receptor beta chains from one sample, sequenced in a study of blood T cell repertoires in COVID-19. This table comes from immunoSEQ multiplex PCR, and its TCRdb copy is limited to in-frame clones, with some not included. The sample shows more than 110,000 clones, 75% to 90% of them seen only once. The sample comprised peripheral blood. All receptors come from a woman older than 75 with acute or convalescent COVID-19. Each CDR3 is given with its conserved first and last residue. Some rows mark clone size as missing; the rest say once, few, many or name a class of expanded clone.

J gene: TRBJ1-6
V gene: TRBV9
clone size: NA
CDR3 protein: CASSALTGGNSPLHF

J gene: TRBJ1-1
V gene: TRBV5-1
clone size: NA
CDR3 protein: CASSLVLTGAEAFF

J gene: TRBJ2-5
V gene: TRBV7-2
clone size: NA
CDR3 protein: CASSLGRDGAQYF

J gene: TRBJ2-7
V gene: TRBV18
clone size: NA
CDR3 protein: CASSPTTGSSHEQYF

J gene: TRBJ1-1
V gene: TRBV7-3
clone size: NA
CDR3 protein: CASSSQGQGTEAFF

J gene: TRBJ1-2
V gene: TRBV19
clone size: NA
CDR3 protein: CASSIVRGADYGYTF

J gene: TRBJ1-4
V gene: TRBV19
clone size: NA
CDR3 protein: CASSIGGLGEKLFF

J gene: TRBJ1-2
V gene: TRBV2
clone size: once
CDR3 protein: CASSEQGINYGYTF

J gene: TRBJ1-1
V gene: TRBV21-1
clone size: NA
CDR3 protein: CASSGTGQPDTEAFF

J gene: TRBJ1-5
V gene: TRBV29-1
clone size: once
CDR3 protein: CSVQSSAAYQPQHF

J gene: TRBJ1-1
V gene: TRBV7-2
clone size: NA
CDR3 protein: CASSLARQGTEAFF

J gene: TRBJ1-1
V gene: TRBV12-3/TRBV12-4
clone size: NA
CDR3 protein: CASSLTANTEAFF

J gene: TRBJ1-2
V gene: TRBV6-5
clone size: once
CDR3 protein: CASTGGQGGDYGYTF

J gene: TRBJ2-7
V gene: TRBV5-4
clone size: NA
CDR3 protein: CASSLGASGGTYEQYF

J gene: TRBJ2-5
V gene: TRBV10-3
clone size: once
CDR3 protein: CATRALGGGYQETQYF

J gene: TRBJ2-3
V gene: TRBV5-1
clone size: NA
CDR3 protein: CASRPVGADTQYF

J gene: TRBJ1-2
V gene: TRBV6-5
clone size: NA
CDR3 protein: CASRMSANYGYTF

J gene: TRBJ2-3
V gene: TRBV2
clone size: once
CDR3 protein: CASRRTGRTDTQYF

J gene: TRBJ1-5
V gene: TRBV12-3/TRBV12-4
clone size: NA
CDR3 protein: CASMDSLQPQHF

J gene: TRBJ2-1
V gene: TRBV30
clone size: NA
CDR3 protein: CAWSVRSTSYNEQFF

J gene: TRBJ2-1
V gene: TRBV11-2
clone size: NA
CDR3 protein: CASSGEQGINEQFF

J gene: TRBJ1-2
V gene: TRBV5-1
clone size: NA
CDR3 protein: CASSPEAAYYGYTF

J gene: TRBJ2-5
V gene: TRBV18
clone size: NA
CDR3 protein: CASSGTGKETQYF

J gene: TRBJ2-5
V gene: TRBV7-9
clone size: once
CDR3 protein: CASSLRGGVKTQYF